Described below is a single T cell receptor beta chain sequence and its context. CDR3 size: 20 residues. Germline V CDR1 and CDR2: MDHEN, SYDVKM. Trimming left V 5 bases short and J 0 bases short, with 23 bases between. All enrollees were roughly 18 to 89 years old and from under 25 US areas. This sample was included in a study of blood T cell repertoires in COVID-19. Overall study context: COVID-19 samples from acute and convalescent phases originated in the United States, Italy and Spain.

Methods used by the authors: For nucleated cells, counts were estimated from reference gene primer amplification. This table comes from immunoSEQ multiplex PCR, and its TCRdb copy is limited to in-frame clones, with some not included. V, J and clone size were drawn from that table, and D and trimming were deduced from the DNA. The sample lists roughly 340,000 clones; more than 80% were seen once. This TCR was sampled from a man younger than 30 who had recovered from COVID-19. The sample taken for sequencing was PBMCs or T cells enriched from blood (not recorded which). The chain links TRBV28 to TRBJ1-6, with no clear D. The CDR3 sequence is CASSQVVGVQPSSYNSPLHF. The CDR3 DNA follows: TGTGCCAGCAGTCAAGTCGTGGGTGTACAGCCGAGCTCCTATAATTCACCCCTCCACTTT.